The 29 T cell receptor beta chains below come from one sample, sequenced in a study of T cell responses to AZD1222 COVID-19 vaccine (dated by TCRdb to the early 2020s). Library preparation used the immunoSEQ multiplex PCR assay. The immuneACCESS repertoire file appears here via TCRdb, limited to in-frame rearrangements. These files lack a portion of the clones; in checked studies, under half of the deficit traces to unresolved V genes, and the cause of the others is not known. Within this sample are about 140,000 clones, with 80% to 95% of them counted one time only. The ten largest clones represent 3.5% to 4.5% of the sample. What the time point label conveys for this sample: about 28 days (+/-7) after the second vaccine dose. The sample was peripheral blood, taken 28 days after the second AZD1222 dose. Receptors were obtained from an adult who received the AZD1222 COVID-19 vaccine.

The chain joins TRBV4-1 to TRBJ1-1; D unclear. Germline V gene lookup returns CDR1 MGHRA and CDR2 YSYEKL. The CDR3 length is 11 residues. V shed 8 bases and J shed 2 bases, with 6 bases lying between them. This CDR3 is CASAINTEAFF. The CDR3 nucleotides are TGCGCCAGCGCGATCAACACTGAAGCTTTCTTT.

The chain recombines TRBV7-2 with TRBJ2-7; D remains ambiguous. Germline CDR1 and CDR2: SGHTA and FQGNSA. This CDR3 has 13 residues. The ends were cut back, 5 bases at V and 0 bases at J, with 8 bases in the middle. DNA for the CDR3: TGTGCCAGCAGCCCGATAAGCTCCTACGAGCAGTACTTC. Protein product: CASSPISSYEQYF.

In this sample, this clone turned up once. The genes are TRBV28 and TRBJ2-5; D perhaps matches TRBD1 (5 bases). Looked up from germline, CDR1 is MDHEN and CDR2 is SYDVKM. The CDR3 is 13 residues long. Trimming took off 3 bases at V and 5 bases at J, with 10 bases between the two ends. CDR3 DNA: TGTGCCAGCAGTTTTAGCCAGGGTGAGACCCAGTACTTC. This sequence encodes CASSFSQGETQYF.

V and J are TRBV4-3 and TRBJ1-4; TRBD1 agrees at 10 bases. CDR3 length: 18 amino acids. From germline, CDR1 is LGHNA and CDR2 YSLEER. The ends lost 0 bases at V and 8 bases at J; junction bases unmatched: 12. Written as DNA, the CDR3 is TGCGCCAGCAGCCAAGATCGGGGGGTGGGGACAGGGGTCGAAAAACTGTTTTTT. Translated: CASSQDRGVGTGVEKLFF.

V gene TRBV3-1 (or the pseudogene TRBV3-2) combines with J gene TRBJ2-3; 10 bases align to TRBD2. Germline lookup yields CDR1 LGHDT and CDR2 YNNKEL (reference sequence). CDR3 size: 17 residues. V was clipped by 4 bases and J by 4 bases; unmatched bases: 11. CDR3 nucleotide sequence: TGTGCCAGCAGCCCGTCCCCTAGCGGGAGTATGGCAGATACGCAGTATTTT. Translated: CASSPSPSGSMADTQYF.

The rearrangement uses TRBV7-9 and TRBJ1-2, with D possibly matching TRBD1 (5 bases). The CDR3 is 12 amino acids. Trimming took off 2 bases at V and 6 bases at J, with 7 bases between the two ends. Germline V gene sequence: CDR1 SEHNR, CDR2 FQNEAQ (reference sequence). CDR3 protein: CASSLPRDGYTF. CDR3 DNA sequence: TGTGCCAGCAGCTTACCCAGGGATGGCTACACCTTC.

A single count supports this clone. The CDR3 DNA reads TGTGCCATCAGTGATCTAGGGAGGTATCAGCCCCAGCATTTT. This encodes CAISDLGRYQPQHF. V and J are TRBV10-3 and TRBJ1-5; no reliable D call. The V and J ends lost 3 bases and 5 bases respectively, with 11 bases between them. The length of the CDR3 is 14 residues. CDR1 is ENHRY, CDR2 SYGVKD, per germline.

This clone was seen just once. The genes are TRBV2 and TRBJ2-1, with 7 bases lining up with TRBD2. Trimming at V came to 5 bases and at J to 3 bases, leaving 7 bases not matched to a gene. The germline V gene encodes CDR1 SNHLY and CDR2 FYNNEI. This CDR3 is built from 15 residues. In DNA form, the CDR3 reads TGTGCCAGCAGTCTCTTCGGCGGGGGCTACAATGAGCAGTTCTTC. Amino acid sequence: CASSLFGGGYNEQFF. Looking up the rest from reference TRBV2 and TRBJ2-1 gives the full variable domain: EPEVTQTPSHQVTQMGQEVILRCVPISNHLYFYWYRQILGQKVEFLVSFYNNEISEKSEIFDDQFSVERPDGSNFTLKIRSTKLEDSAMYFCASSLFGGGYNEQFFGPGTRLTVL.

The chain employs TRBV6-2 or TRBV6-3 and TRBJ2-5; 10 bases map to TRBD2. Unmatched junction bases numbered 2, after V lost 1 base and J lost 6 bases. The CDR3 has 14 residues. Germline V lookup: CDR1 MNHEY, CDR2 SVGEGT. CDR3 in DNA: TGTGCCAGCAGTTACTTAGCGGGAGGACAGACCCAGTACTTC. Its protein product is CASSYLAGGQTQYF.

The rearrangement joins TRBV5-6 to TRBJ1-6; a weak D match, TRBD1 (5 bases). The CDR3 is 14 amino acids. The V gene lost 0 bases and the J gene lost 8 bases, with 9 bases spanning the gap. Germline V gene sequence: CDR1 SGHDT, CDR2 YYEEEE. CDR3 DNA sequence: TGTGCCAGCAGCTTGGGAAGGGACGATTCACCCCTCCACTTT. Translation gives CASSLGRDDSPLHF.

The chain has TRBV29-1 and TRBJ1-4, with D tentatively TRBD1 (6 bases). The CDR3 runs to 12 residues. Germline V lookup: CDR1 SQVTM, CDR2 ANQGSEA. Trimming stripped 6 bases from V and 4 bases from J, with 9 bases between. In nucleotides, the CDR3 is TGCAGCGTCGGACAGTATAATGAAAAACTGTTTTTT. Translating it yields CSVGQYNEKLFF. The whole variable domain, filled in from reference TRBV29-1 and TRBJ1-4, reads SAVISQKPSRDICQRGTSLTIQCQVDSQVTMMFWYRQQPGQSLTLIATANQGSEATYESGFVIDKFPISRPNLTFSTLTVSNMSPEDSSIYLCSVGQYNEKLFFGSGTQLSVL.

The V gene is TRBV7-8, the J gene TRBJ2-2; D gene uncertain. In germline, CDR1 is SGHVS, CDR2 FQNEAQ. The ends were cut back, 4 bases at V and 3 bases at J, with 9 bases in the middle. The CDR3 has 14 residues. This CDR3 is CASSSSRDTGELFF. In DNA, the CDR3 is TGTGCCAGCAGCTCCTCTAGGGACACCGGGGAGCTGTTTTTT.

This clone has only one observation. This chain uses TRBV29-1 with TRBJ2-2; 7 bases map to TRBD2. This CDR3 is built from 17 residues. Losses at the gene ends were 0 bases for V and 5 bases for J; bases not matched to a gene: 12. The germline CDR1 and CDR2 sequences are SQVTM and ANQGSEA. CDR3 region: CSVEDLVRGRGTGELFF. As DNA, the CDR3 is TGCAGCGTTGAAGATCTTGTTCGCGGGAGAGGTACCGGGGAGCTGTTTTTT.

This chain uses TRBV15 with TRBJ1-3; D unclear. Germline-derived CDR1 and CDR2 are LNHNV and YYDKDF (reference sequence). The length of the CDR3 is 15 residues. Trimming stripped 4 bases from V and 2 bases from J, with 12 bases between. CDR3: CATSTTGGPGNTIYF. The CDR3 DNA sequence: TGTGCCACCAGCACAACTGGAGGGCCTGGAAACACCATATATTTT.

V and J are TRBV18 and TRBJ1-3; D ambiguous. The V and J ends lost 2 bases and 0 bases respectively, with 11 bases between them. The length of the CDR3 is 16 residues. Looked up from germline, CDR1 is KGHSH and CDR2 is LQKENI. In nucleotides, the CDR3 is TGTGCCAGCTCACCAGTAATAGTTGGCTCTGGAAACACCATATATTTT. It is translated as CASSPVIVGSGNTIYF.

The chain combines TRBV6-2 or TRBV6-3 with TRBJ2-7; 12 bases map to TRBD2. V lost 6 bases, J lost 7 bases, and 7 bases stayed unmatched. In germline, CDR1 is MNHEY, CDR2 SVGEGT. This CDR3 region has 14 residues. The CDR3 reads CASSRTSGIGEQYF. The DNA for the CDR3 is TGTGCCAGCAGCCGGACTAGCGGGATTGGGGAGCAGTACTTC.

This clone has just one count. CDR3 amino acids: CASSQDWEWGYTF. DNA of the CDR3: TGTGCCAGCAGCCAAGACTGGGAGTGGGGCTACACCTTC. The V call is TRBV14, the J call TRBJ1-2; D remains ambiguous. CDR1 SGHDN and CDR2 FVKESK come from the germline V gene. With 0 bases removed from V and 8 bases from J, the gap between germline ends came to 10 bases. The CDR3 is 13 residues long.

This clone was detected once. This rearrangement joins TRBV7-3 to TRBJ2-3; 9 bases align to TRBD2. Germline V gives CDR1 SGHTA, CDR2 FQGTGA. The CDR3 consists of 16 residues. Trimming at V came to 5 bases and at J to 10 bases, leaving 16 bases not matched to a gene. The DNA for the CDR3 is TGTGCCAGCAGCCCCCCGGGTGCGGGGGGGCCGTCGGCGCAGTATTTT. It is translated as CASSPPGAGGPSAQYF.

The rearrangement uses TRBV10-3 and TRBJ2-7; D not resolved. The V gene lost 6 bases and the J gene lost 2 bases, with 17 bases spanning the gap. This CDR3 has 15 residues. Germline V gives CDR1 ENHRY, CDR2 SYGVKD. Here the CDR3 DNA reads TGTGCCATCAGCTCTTTGAGGAGCACTACCTACGAGCAGTACTTC. Protein product: CAISSLRSTTYEQYF.

The rearrangement links TRBV5-1 to TRBJ1-2; D is undetermined. V was shortened by 0 bases and J by 7 bases, with 10 bases between the two germline ends. CDR3 size: 13 residues. Per germline, CDR1 SGHRS and CDR2 YFSETQ. Here the CDR3 DNA reads TGCGCCAGCAGCTTGGGGCAGACCGCTGGCTACACCTTC. This translates into CASSLGQTAGYTF.

The chain uses TRBV21-1 and TRBJ2-1; the DNA was not used to check the table's D call, TRBD1. TRBV21-1 is labeled a pseudogene. The CDR3 runs to 17 residues. The CDR3 region has the DNA TGTGCCAGCAGCAAAGAGGGAGGACAGGAGTTATACAATGAGCAGTTCTTC. This gives the protein CASSKEGGQELYNEQFF.

The chain couples TRBV18 to TRBJ1-1; no definite D call. CDR1 is KGHSH, CDR2 LQKENI, per germline. The V and J ends lost 6 bases and 1 base respectively, with 6 bases between them. The CDR3 has 12 amino acids. The DNA for the CDR3 is TGTGCCAGCTCGGAGGGGAACACTGAAGCTTTCTTT. Translation gives CASSEGNTEAFF.

This chain joins TRBV12-3 or TRBV12-4 and TRBJ2-2; D gene unclear. V gave up 0 bases and J gave up 7 bases, with 6 bases separating them. CDR3 length equals 13 residues. The CDR3 DNA sequence: TGTGCCAGCAGTTTAGCGCTGGACGGGGAGCTGTTTTTT. Amino acid sequence: CASSLALDGELFF.

The CDR3 sequence is CASSPRRLRSDTQYF. Written as DNA, the CDR3 is TGTGCCAGCAGCCCGCGTCGACTCCGGTCGGATACGCAGTATTTT. The chain couples TRBV7-8 to TRBJ2-3; D uncertain. Germline V gene lookup returns CDR1 SGHVS and CDR2 FQNEAQ. The V and J ends lost 5 bases and 6 bases respectively, with 18 bases between them. The CDR3 contains 15 residues. Together with reference TRBV7-8 and TRBJ2-3, the CDR3 gives the full variable domain: GAGVSQSPRYKVAKRGQDVALRCDPISGHVSLFWYQQALGQGPEFLTYFQNEAQLDKSGLPSDRFFAERPEGSVSTLKIQRTQQEDSAVYLCASSPRRLRSDTQYFGPGTRLTVL.

Points on this clone: The sample holds other DNA sequences that translate to the same CDR3. V and J are TRBV2 and TRBJ2-7, with 7 bases aligning to TRBD2. The CDR3 runs 14 residues. Germline CDR1 SNHLY, CDR2 FYNNEI. Germline trimming cut 8 bases from V and 5 bases from J; bases unmatched to any gene: 12. The CDR3 DNA is TGTGCCAGCCATTCCGGGACTATGTCGGACGAGCAGTACTTC. The encoded protein is CASHSGTMSDEQYF.

V and J are TRBV18 and TRBJ2-2, with TRBD1 matching over 7 bases. The CDR3 covers 16 residues. The V gene end was trimmed by 2 bases and the J gene end by 1 base; junction bases not matched to a gene: 4. Germline V gene sequence: CDR1 KGHSH, CDR2 LQKENI. Written as DNA, the CDR3 is TGTGCCAGCTCACCATCGGGACAGTTGAACACCGGGGAGCTGTTTTTT. This encodes CASSPSGQLNTGELFF.

This clone was observed a few times. The rearrangement uses TRBV11-2 and TRBJ2-1; 10 bases fit TRBD2. The CDR3 length is 15 residues. Looked up from germline, CDR1 is SGHAT and CDR2 is FQNNGV. Trimming took 1 base from V and 10 from J; bases not matched to a gene: 7. CDR3 loop: CASSLGSGGSREQFF. DNA of the CDR3: TGTGCCAGCAGCTTAGGTAGCGGGGGGAGTCGGGAGCAGTTCTTC.

The CDR3 loop is CASSSGPGLWNSPLHF. CDR3 nucleotide sequence: TGTGCCAGCAGCTCGGGGCCGGGACTCTGGAATTCACCCCTCCACTTT. The chain employs TRBV9 and TRBJ1-6; the D gene is possibly TRBD1 (5 bases). This CDR3 is 16 amino acids long. Germline V CDR1 and CDR2: SGDLS, YYNGEE. V lost 4 bases and J 7 bases, leaving 18 bases between the germline ends.

The rearrangement uses TRBV2 and TRBJ2-2; TRBD1 aligns across 9 bases. The germline CDR1 and CDR2 sequences are SNHLY and FYNNEI. CDR3 size: 16 residues. Unmatched junction bases numbered 9, after V lost 6 bases and J lost 4 bases. The DNA of the CDR3 is TGTGCCAGCAGCCAATATTGGACAGGGGCCACCGGGGAGCTGTTTTTT. Translated, it gives CASSQYWTGATGELFF.